These T cell receptor beta chains were read from a single sample in a study of cytomegalovirus exposure and HLA in healthy donors. Clones were read by immunoSEQ multiplex PCR, and TCRdb kept only the in-frame ones, dropping some. The sample has 110,000 to 150,000 clones, just over 85% seen once. Sequences were obtained from PBMCs. The receptor source for this set is a woman aged 18 to 35 in good health and CMV-seropositive. Both conserved end residues are trimmed from each CDR3. A D gene is named only where the DNA matches it firmly.

v_call	j_call	d_call	cdr3_aa
TRBV19	TRBJ2-2	TRBD2	ASSGTSASGELF
TRBV18	TRBJ2-7	TRBD2	ASSPTSGYEQY
TRBV27	TRBJ2-1	TRBD1	ASSSPRDSRDYNEQF
TRBV19	TRBJ2-2	TRBD2	ASRTSSGGGPRELF
TRBV5-1	TRBJ2-7	TRBD1	ASSLGQGAWEQY
TRBV28	TRBJ1-2	-	ASSRRWGDYGYT
TRBV5-1	TRBJ1-6	-	ASSFITSGSSYNSPLH
TRBV29-1	TRBJ2-3	TRBD2	SVAGLAGADTQY
TRBV18	TRBJ1-5	-	ASSPLFRGDGNQPQH
TRBV28	TRBJ2-1	TRBD2	ASSPGGLVGRQF
TRBV30	TRBJ2-3	TRBD2	AWSRGLAADTQY
TRBV11-2	TRBJ2-7	TRBD1	ASSWDSSYEQY
TRBV27	TRBJ1-5	-	ASSLSGGKPQH
TRBV5-4	TRBJ2-5	TRBD1	ASSTVAGGEMKTQY